These T cell receptor beta chains were read from a single sample in a study of blood T cell repertoires in COVID-19. Sequenced by immunoSEQ multiplex PCR; TCRdb stores in-frame clones only, minus some. The sample has 200,000 to 250,000 clones; roughly 88% are singletons. Sample: PBMCs or T cells enriched from blood (not recorded which). These receptors were taken from a woman aged 25 to 39 who had been exposed to COVID-19. CDR3s include the opening cysteine and the closing phenylalanine or tryptophan. D genes are given only for firm matches. A clone size is listed for some rows: how often the clone was seen (once, few, many), or a class if it is expanded.

-	-	TRBJ1-4	TRBV7-9	CASSPTGGTNEKLFF	TGTGCCAGCAGCCCCACGGGGGGCACTAATGAAAAACTGTTTTTT
-	-	TRBJ1-1	TRBV5-1	CASSYYSGTMNTEAFF	TGCGCCAGCAGTTACTATTCCGGGACAATGAACACTGAAGCTTTCTTT
once	-	TRBJ1-3	TRBV18	CASDTKGVGNTIYF	TGTGCCAGCGACACCAAGGGGGTTGGAAACACCATATATTTT
few	TRBD1	TRBJ1-4	TRBV5-1	CASSLTGGNEKLFF	TGCGCCAGCAGCTTGACAGGGGGTAATGAAAAACTGTTTTTT
-	-	TRBJ2-7	TRBV4-1	CASSQAPAAYEQYF	TGCGCCAGCAGCCAAGCCCCAGCGGCCTACGAGCAGTACTTC
-	-	TRBJ1-1	TRBV28	CASSLEGEAFF	TGTGCCAGCAGTTTAGAGGGTGAAGCTTTCTTT
-	TRBD2	TRBJ2-3	TRBV4-1	CASSQEESSSGRDTQYF	TGCGCCAGCAGCCAAGAAGAGTCGTCTAGCGGGAGAGATACGCAGTATTTT
-	-	TRBJ2-2	TRBV4-2	CASSQGQGDTGELFF	TGTGCCAGCAGCCAAGGGCAGGGTGACACCGGGGAGCTGTTTTTT
-	-	TRBJ1-2	TRBV29-1	CSVGGSLYGYTF	TGCAGCGTTGGAGGGTCCCTCTATGGCTACACCTTC
once	-	TRBJ2-1	TRBV20-1	CSARTVSEQFF	TGCAGTGCTAGAACGGTTTCGGAGCAGTTCTTC
-	-	TRBJ2-3	TRBV9	CASSGLRLGRTDTQYF	TGTGCCAGCAGCGGCCTGAGATTGGGCCGGACAGATACGCAGTATTTT
-	-	TRBJ1-1	TRBV5-5	CASSRGGATEAFF	TGTGCCAGCAGCCGTGGGGGGGCGACTGAAGCTTTCTTT
-	TRBD1	TRBJ2-5	TRBV7-7	CASSWDREETQYF	TGTGCTAGCAGTTGGGACAGGGAAGAGACCCAGTACTTC
once	-	TRBJ1-3	TRBV14	CASSPPGRGNTIYF	TGTGCCAGCAGCCCTCCAGGGCGTGGAAACACCATATATTTT
-	TRBD1	TRBJ1-2	TRBV7-6	CASSRGQGRAEVYGYTF	TGTGCCAGCAGCCGTGGACAGGGCCGTGCGGAGGTCTATGGCTACACCTTC
-	TRBD2	TRBJ2-3	TRBV11-3	CASSLGAGEDTQYF	TGTGCCAGCAGCTTAGGAGCGGGAGAGGATACGCAGTATTTT
-	TRBD2	TRBJ2-6	TRBV4-1	CASSHRGGGRSGANVLTF	TGCGCCAGCAGCCATCGGGGGGGCGGGAGATCTGGGGCCAACGTCCTGACTTTC
-	TRBD1	TRBJ1-6	TRBV5-6	CASSYQGAFNSPLHF	TGTGCCAGCAGCTACCAGGGGGCGTTTAATTCACCCCTCCACTTT
-	TRBD1	TRBJ2-2	TRBV7-9	CASSYGTGVAGELFF	TGTGCCAGCAGTTATGGGACAGGGGTAGCCGGGGAGCTGTTTTTT
few	-	TRBJ1-2	TRBV2	CASSELNAAGYGYTF	TGTGCCAGCAGTGAACTCAACGCGGCAGGGTATGGCTACACCTTC
few	TRBD1	TRBJ1-4	TRBV14	CASSQLPTGVSNEKLFF	TGTGCCAGCAGCCAGCTTCCGACAGGGGTTTCTAATGAAAAACTGTTTTTT
-	-	TRBJ2-6	TRBV3-1/TRBV3-2	CASSTYQGSGANVLTF	TGTGCCAGCAGTACCTACCAGGGCTCTGGGGCCAACGTCCTGACTTTC
-	-	TRBJ2-3	TRBV27	CASSLTPRVGGRDTQYF	TGTGCCAGCAGCTTAACCCCTAGGGTGGGAGGACGGGATACGCAGTATTTT
-	TRBD1	TRBJ2-1	TRBV27	CASSLGQGNEQFF	TGTGCCAGCAGTCTGGGACAGGGTAATGAGCAGTTCTTC
-	-	TRBJ2-6	TRBV27	CASSLLTGLSGANVLTF	TGTGCCAGCAGTTTATTGACAGGACTCTCTGGGGCCAACGTCCTGACTTTC
-	-	TRBJ1-2	TRBV5-4	CASSPKPTYGYTF	TGTGCCAGCAGTCCCAAACCGACTTATGGCTACACCTTC
once	TRBD2	TRBJ2-2	TRBV7-9	CASSSKRGGNTGELFF	TGTGCCAGCAGCTCGAAACGCGGGGGGAACACCGGGGAGCTGTTTTTT
-	TRBD2	TRBJ2-5	TRBV5-1	CASSSPLAGGTETQYF	TGCGCCAGCAGCTCGCCACTGGCGGGAGGTACAGAGACCCAGTACTTC
few	-	TRBJ1-1	TRBV30	CAWSVAVTEAFF	TGTGCCTGGAGTGTTGCGGTGACTGAAGCTTTCTTT
-	TRBD1	TRBJ1-6	TRBV6-4	CASRTTGGPLHF	TGTGCCAGCAGGACAACAGGGGGACCCCTCCACTTT
-	-	TRBJ1-1	TRBV4-2	CASSQASGMNTEAFF	TGTGCCAGCAGCCAAGCCTCAGGGATGAACACTGAAGCTTTCTTT
once	-	TRBJ2-4	TRBV4-1	CASSQDESTKNIQYF	TGCGCCAGCAGCCAAGATGAGAGTACCAAAAACATTCAGTACTTC
-	-	TRBJ1-2	TRBV4-1	CASSHDSYGYTF	TGCGCCAGCAGCCACGACAGCTATGGCTACACCTTC
-	-	TRBJ2-1	TRBV15	CATSRGLQRDNEQFF	TGTGCCACCAGCAGAGGTCTCCAGCGGGACAATGAGCAGTTCTTC
-	-	TRBJ2-5	TRBV6-6	CASSYRTQETQYF	TGTGCCAGCAGTTACCGGACACAAGAGACCCAGTACTTC
-	TRBD1	TRBJ2-7	TRBV30	CAWSVGQGRVEQYF	TGTGCCTGGAGCGTCGGACAGGGGAGAGTCGAGCAGTACTTC
-	-	TRBJ1-1	TRBV11-2	CASIFRMNTEAFF	TGTGCCAGCATTTTCAGGATGAACACTGAAGCTTTCTTT
-	TRBD1	TRBJ1-4	TRBV7-8	CASTAGTGVWEKLFF	TGTGCCAGCACCGCCGGGACAGGCGTATGGGAAAAACTGTTTTTT
once	-	TRBJ2-3	TRBV7-9	CASSKRTVTDTQYF	TGTGCCAGCAGCAAACGGACAGTCACAGATACGCAGTATTTT
-	-	TRBJ2-1	TRBV6-2/TRBV6-3	CASNPLIRDEQFF	TGTGCCAGCAACCCTCTCATTCGCGATGAGCAGTTCTTC
few	TRBD1	TRBJ1-1	TRBV5-1	CASGQGMNTEAFF	TGCGCCAGCGGACAGGGAATGAACACTGAAGCTTTCTTT
-	TRBD1	TRBJ1-2	TRBV7-8	CASSLGGQANYGYTF	TGTGCCAGCAGCTTAGGGGGACAGGCGAACTATGGCTACACCTTC
once	TRBD1	TRBJ2-3	TRBV4-1	CASQRSGQGVSDTQYF	TGCGCCAGCCAGAGAAGCGGACAGGGTGTCTCAGATACGCAGTATTTT
-	TRBD2	TRBJ2-1	TRBV3-1/TRBV3-2	CASSQVGTSGRKGWEQFF	TGTGCCAGCAGCCAAGTAGGGACTAGCGGGAGGAAGGGCTGGGAGCAGTTCTTC
-	TRBD2	TRBJ2-3	TRBV6-2/TRBV6-3	CASSRLAGVSTDTQYF	TGTGCCAGCAGTCGTCTAGCGGGAGTCAGCACAGATACGCAGTATTTT
few	-	TRBJ2-7	TRBV12-5	CASGLSPVYEQYF	TGTGCTAGTGGTTTGTCACCGGTGTACGAGCAGTACTTC
-	TRBD1	TRBJ2-3	TRBV2	CASSPGTGDTDTQYF	TGTGCCAGCAGTCCCGGGACAGGGGACACAGATACGCAGTATTTT
-	TRBD1	TRBJ2-5	TRBV2	CASSGTGQETQYF	TGTGCCAGCAGTGGGACAGGCCAAGAGACCCAGTACTTC
-	-	TRBJ1-2	TRBV28	CASSLTENYGYTF	TGTGCCAGCAGTCTGACGGAGAACTATGGCTACACCTTC
many	TRBD2	TRBJ2-5	TRBV3-1/TRBV3-2	CASSLQTSGYQETQYF	TGTGCCAGCAGCCTTCAGACTAGCGGGTATCAAGAGACCCAGTACTTC
-	TRBD1	TRBJ1-1	TRBV29-1	CSVEGLGQGMSVNTEAFF	TGCAGCGTTGAAGGCCTCGGACAGGGAATGTCGGTGAACACTGAAGCTTTCTTT
-	-	TRBJ1-3	TRBV10-3	CAISGGGVSGNTIYF	TGTGCCATCAGTGGCGGGGGGGTCTCTGGAAACACCATATATTTT
-	TRBD2	TRBJ2-7	TRBV4-2	CASSQEGSGPYEQYF	TGTGCCAGCAGCCAAGAGGGTAGCGGGCCCTACGAGCAGTACTTC
-	-	TRBJ1-1	TRBV18	CASSRIGGGVNTEAFF	TGTGCCAGCTCGCGAATTGGAGGGGGGGTGAACACTGAAGCTTTCTTT
-	-	TRBJ2-5	TRBV5-4	CASSFRAQGETQYF	TGTGCCAGCAGCTTCAGGGCGCAGGGAGAGACCCAGTACTTC